This T cell receptor beta chain comes out of a study of technical replicates of blood from a handful of donors. This clone was counted once. Repertoires were generated with immunoSEQ multiplex PCR, while TCRdb's copy carries only in-frame clones and drops some. This sample yields 50,000 to 60,000 clones, of which 75% to 95% are seen a single time; less than 5% belongs to the top ten. The CDR3 covers 15 residues. Germline loops: CDR1 KGHSH, CDR2 LQKENI. V gave up 1 base and J gave up 9 bases; unmatched junction bases: 8. The sample was PBMCs. The rearrangement uses TRBV18 and TRBJ2-1; 8 nucleotides match TRBD2. This clonotype originated in a human donor in good health. Some clones in this sample may be carry-over from other donors' samples. The DNA of the CDR3 is TGTGCCAGCTCACCACGAACCGGGGGGGCGGGTGAGCAGTTCTTC. It encodes CASSPRTGGAGEQFF.